There are a few counts of the clone carrying this T cell receptor beta chain. The data belong to a study of blood T cell repertoires in COVID-19. CDR3 length equals 14 residues. CDR1 and CDR2 from the germline V gene are MDHEN and SYDVKM. V was clipped by 1 base and J by 7 bases, with 14 bases between them. Clones were sequenced by immunoSEQ multiplex PCR, and TCRdb holds only the in-frame ones, with some missing. The sample contains 150,000 to 200,000 clones, approximately 87% of which appear only once. Sequenced: peripheral blood. The chain links TRBV28 to TRBJ2-7; D might be TRBD1 (6 bases). The clonotype was recovered from a woman aged 55-70 years with COVID-19, enrolled during active disease. The CDR3 loop is CASSLSQGYGEQYF. The CDR3 DNA reads TGTGCCAGCAGTTTATCACAGGGCTATGGGGAGCAGTACTTC.